The T cell receptor beta chain under discussion was sequenced for a study of shared clonotypes between healthy human individuals. The germline V gene encodes CDR1 SGHVS and CDR2 FQNEAQ. Deletions cut 3 bases from V and 1 base from J, with 24 bases between. This CDR3 region has 19 residues. This clone was observed once. Its antigen remains unidentified. General study results and limits: Limitation of the genetic and exposure-history diversity represented came from the few donors.

Researchers ran the assay at a deep level. The method was immunoSEQ multiplex PCR; TCRdb's version includes in-frame clones alone and lacks a portion of them. Of hundreds of thousands of clones detected, about 80% appear once; the ten largest clones hold about 12%. Sequenced material: PBMCs. This clonotype was obtained from a woman between 35 and 50 years old in good health. Some clones in this sample may be carry-over from other donors' samples. The rearrangement uses TRBV7-8 and TRBJ1-1, with a possible D match to TRBD1 (5 bases). The CDR3 nucleotides are TGTGCCAGCAGCTTGGGACGGGCGAAGGACTTGACAGCGAACACTGAAGCTTTCTTT. It yields the protein CASSLGRAKDLTANTEAFF.